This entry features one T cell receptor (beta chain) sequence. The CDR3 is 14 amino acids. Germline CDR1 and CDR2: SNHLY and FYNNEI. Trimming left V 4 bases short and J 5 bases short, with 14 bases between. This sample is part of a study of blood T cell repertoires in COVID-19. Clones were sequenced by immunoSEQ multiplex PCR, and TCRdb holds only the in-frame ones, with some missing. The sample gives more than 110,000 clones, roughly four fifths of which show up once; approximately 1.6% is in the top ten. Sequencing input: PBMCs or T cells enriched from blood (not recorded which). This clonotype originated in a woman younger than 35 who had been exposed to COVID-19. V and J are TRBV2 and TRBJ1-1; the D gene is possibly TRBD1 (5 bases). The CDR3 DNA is TGTGCCAGCAGTGTAGGAGGGGTCGGGACTGAAGCTTTCTTT. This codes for CASSVGGVGTEAFF.